This TCR beta chain was found in a study of immune cell composition in non-small cell lung cancer. For the study at large: Histologic subtype was mainly adenocarcinoma or squamous cell carcinoma. The study, taken as a whole, reports: Squamous lung tumours showed higher top 10 clone scores and clonality than adenocarcinomas. Tumour-reactive clones were not shown to match dominant in vivo tumour clones.

This CDR3 has 13 residues. Germline loops: CDR1 SGHVS, CDR2 FNYEAQ. Trimming stripped 5 bases from V and 4 bases from J, with 10 bases between. Here immunoSEQ multiplex PCR was the method, and the copy in TCRdb shows in-frame clones only, minus some. Of roughly 3,200 clones listed, roughly three quarters are singletons. This clone has only one observation. Its specificity is unknown. The sequenced material came from lung tumor tissue. The chain carries TRBV7-6 and TRBJ2-3; D possibly corresponds to TRBD2 (5 bases). The receptor comes from a human donor with non-small cell lung cancer. The CDR3 sequence is CASSQDGADTQYF. DNA for the CDR3: TGTGCCAGCAGCCAAGACGGGGCAGATACGCAGTATTTT.